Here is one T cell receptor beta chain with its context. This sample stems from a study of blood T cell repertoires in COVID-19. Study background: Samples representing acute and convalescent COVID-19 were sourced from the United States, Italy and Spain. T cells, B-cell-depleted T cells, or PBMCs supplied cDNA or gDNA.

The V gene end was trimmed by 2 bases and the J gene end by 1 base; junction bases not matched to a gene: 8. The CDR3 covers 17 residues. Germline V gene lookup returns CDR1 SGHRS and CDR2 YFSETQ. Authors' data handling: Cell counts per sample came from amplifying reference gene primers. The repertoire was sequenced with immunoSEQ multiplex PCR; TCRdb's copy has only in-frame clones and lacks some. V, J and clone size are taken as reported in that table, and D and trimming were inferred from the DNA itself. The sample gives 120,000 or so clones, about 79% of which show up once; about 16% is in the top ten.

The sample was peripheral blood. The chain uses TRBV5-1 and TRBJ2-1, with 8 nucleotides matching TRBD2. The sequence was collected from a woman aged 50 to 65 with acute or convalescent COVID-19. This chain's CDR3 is CASSLRGTSQSYNEQFF. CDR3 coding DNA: TGCGCCAGCAGCTTAAGGGGGACTAGTCAATCCTACAATGAGCAGTTCTTC.